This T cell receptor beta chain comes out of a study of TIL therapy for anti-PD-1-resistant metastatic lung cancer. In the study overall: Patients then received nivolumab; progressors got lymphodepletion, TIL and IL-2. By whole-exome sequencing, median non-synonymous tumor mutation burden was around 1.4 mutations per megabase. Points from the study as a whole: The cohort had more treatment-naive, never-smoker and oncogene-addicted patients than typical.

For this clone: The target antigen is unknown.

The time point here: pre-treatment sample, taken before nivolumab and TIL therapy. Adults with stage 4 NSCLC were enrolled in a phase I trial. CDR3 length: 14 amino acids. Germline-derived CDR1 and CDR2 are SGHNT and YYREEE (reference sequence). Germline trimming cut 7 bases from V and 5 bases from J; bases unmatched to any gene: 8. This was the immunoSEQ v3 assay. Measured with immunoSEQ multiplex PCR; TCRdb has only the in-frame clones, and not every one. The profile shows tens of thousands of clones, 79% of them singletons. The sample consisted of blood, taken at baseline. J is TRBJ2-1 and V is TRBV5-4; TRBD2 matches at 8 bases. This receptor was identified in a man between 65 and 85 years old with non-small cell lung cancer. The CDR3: CASQRTSSDNEQFF. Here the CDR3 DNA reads TGTGCCAGCCAACGGACTAGCAGCGACAATGAGCAGTTCTTC. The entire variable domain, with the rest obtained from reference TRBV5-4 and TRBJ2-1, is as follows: ETGVTQSPTHLIKTRGQQVTLRCSSQSGHNTVSWYQQALGQGPQFIFQYYREEENGRGNFPPRFSGLQFPNYSSELNVNALELDDSALYLCASQRTSSDNEQFFGPGTRLTVL.